This is a list of T cell receptor beta chains from one sample in a study of blood T cell repertoires in COVID-19. Sequencing was performed with immunoSEQ multiplex PCR; in TCRdb, only in-frame clones are kept and a portion is missing. The table has 200,000 to 250,000 clones, about 90% seen once; the top ten hold approximately 2%. Sequencing was done on a sample of PBMCs or T cells enriched from blood (not recorded which). These TCRs come from a woman aged 18-29 years who had recovered from COVID-19. Each CDR3 is given with its conserved first and last residue. The order of the fields is D gene, V gene, clone size, J gene, CDR3 protein, CDR3 DNA. The D gene is left open where the match is weak. The size field is filled for only some rows; it gives once, few, many or a size class.

TRBD1	TRBV5-4	.	TRBJ2-7	CASSGQGASSYEQYF	TGTGCCAGCAGCGGACAGGGGGCAAGCTCCTACGAGCAGTACTTC
.	TRBV2	.	TRBJ1-2	CASQSQVSYGYTF	TGTGCCAGTCAGTCCCAGGTATCATATGGCTACACCTTC
.	TRBV5-6	.	TRBJ2-6	CASSLGTGTTNVLTF	TGTGCCAGCAGCCTGGGAACCGGGACAACGAACGTCCTGACTTTC
.	TRBV15	.	TRBJ2-7	CATSRAPAGAYEQYF	TGTGCCACCAGCAGAGCCCCCGCAGGGGCCTACGAGCAGTACTTC
.	TRBV4-3	.	TRBJ1-2	CASSQAGVGYGYTF	TGCGCCAGCAGCCAAGCCGGGGTTGGCTATGGCTACACCTTC
.	TRBV14	.	TRBJ2-2	CASSQSSVTNTGELFF	TGTGCCAGCAGCCAATCTAGCGTGACGAACACCGGGGAGCTGTTTTTT
TRBD1	TRBV12-5	.	TRBJ1-1	CASGPGQGNTEAFF	TGTGCTAGTGGTCCCGGACAGGGGAACACTGAAGCTTTCTTT
.	TRBV19	.	TRBJ1-2	CASSRGRNYGYTF	TGTGCCAGTAGTAGGGGCCGAAACTATGGCTACACCTTC
.	TRBV29-1	.	TRBJ1-1	CSVEMGARNTEAFF	TGCAGCGTTGAAATGGGGGCGAGGAACACTGAAGCTTTCTTT
TRBD1	TRBV6-5	.	TRBJ1-1	CASSLTGGRTEAFF	TGTGCCAGCAGTCTGACAGGGGGCCGGACTGAAGCTTTCTTT
TRBD1	TRBV5-4	.	TRBJ2-3	CASTRGTGLGTDTQYF	TGTGCCAGCACCCGGGGGACAGGGCTGGGGACAGATACGCAGTATTTT
TRBD2	TRBV5-1	.	TRBJ2-3	CASSLTSGRETDTQYF	TGCGCCAGCAGCTTGACTAGCGGGAGAGAGACAGATACGCAGTATTTT
.	TRBV2	.	TRBJ2-3	CATGGTGTRGEDTQYF	TGTGCGACAGGAGGGACAGGGACGCGGGGGGAAGATACGCAGTATTTT
TRBD1	TRBV4-1	.	TRBJ1-5	CASSYRDRGSQPQHF	TGCGCCAGCAGCTACCGGGACAGGGGGTCTCAGCCCCAGCATTTT
TRBD2	TRBV5-1	.	TRBJ2-7	CASSLKLATYEQYF	TGCGCCAGCAGCTTGAAACTAGCGACCTACGAGCAGTACTTC
TRBD2	TRBV20-1	.	TRBJ2-3	CSASNSGGASSTQYF	TGCAGTGCTAGTAATAGCGGGGGGGCCTCCAGTACGCAGTATTTT
.	TRBV11-1	.	TRBJ1-2	CASSGEDSSNYGYTF	TGTGCCAGCAGCGGTGAGGACAGCTCTAACTATGGCTACACCTTC
.	TRBV28	.	TRBJ1-1	CASSPTLLGAEAFF	TGTGCCAGCAGTCCCACGCTACTGGGCGCTGAAGCTTTCTTT
TRBD1	TRBV15	.	TRBJ2-7	CATSRTLTGGFLGEQYF	TGTGCCACCAGCAGAACCTTAACAGGGGGCTTTTTGGGGGAGCAGTACTTC
.	TRBV6-5	.	TRBJ1-2	CASSYNLGRGTGYTF	TGTGCCAGCAGCTACAATCTGGGTAGGGGTACTGGCTACACCTTC
.	TRBV19	few	TRBJ1-3	CASSPQGGNTIYF	TGTGCCAGTAGTCCCCAGGGAGGAAACACCATATATTTT
TRBD1	TRBV5-4	.	TRBJ1-1	CASSARGGGEAFF	TGTGCCAGCAGCGCCCGAGGGGGCGGTGAAGCTTTCTTT
.	TRBV19	.	TRBJ1-1	CASRASMNTEAFF	TGTGCCAGTAGGGCCAGTATGAACACTGAAGCTTTCTTT
TRBD1	TRBV18	.	TRBJ1-2	CASSPRSGGSSYGYTF	TGTGCCAGCTCACCACGGTCAGGGGGCTCTAGCTATGGCTACACCTTC
TRBD2	TRBV7-8	.	TRBJ2-1	CASSFELAGGENEQFF	TGTGCCAGCAGCTTCGAACTAGCGGGGGGCGAAAATGAGCAGTTCTTC
TRBD1	TRBV19	.	TRBJ1-5	CASSMSQGAGPQHF	TGTGCCAGTAGTATGTCTCAGGGGGCAGGGCCCCAGCATTTT